This T cell receptor beta chain was documented in a study of metastatic and nonmetastatic thyroid tumors. Study observations and caveats: The reported finding was significantly higher TCR beta diversity in malignant thyroid tumors relative to benign nodules, in blood and tumor.

Each patient came to thyroid surgery without any prior treatment (of any kind). A note on this clone: What it binds is unknown.

TCRdb ran MiXCR on the PCR reads. This sample has approximately 12,000 clones, with about 32% found just once. Germline CDR1 reads SGHTA; CDR2 reads FQGNSA. The CDR3 loop spans 12 amino acids. V was shortened by 4 bases and J by 9 bases, with 10 bases between the two germline ends. The V and J genes are TRBV7-2 and TRBJ2-1; D might be TRBD1 (6 bases). Sequencing input: tumor tissue. This receptor was taken from a male donor with papillary thyroid cancer or a benign thyroid nodule (not recorded which). Some clones in this sample may be carry-over from other donors' samples. The CDR3 coding sequence is TGTGCCAGCAGCTCCCAGGGGACTGAGCAGTTCTTC. Translating gives CASSSQGTEQFF.